The clone carrying this T cell receptor (beta chain) came up once. This record belongs to a study of OX40 agonist ivuxolimab in advanced cancers. Trimming stripped 3 bases from V and 1 base from J, with 13 bases between. The CDR3 loop spans 15 amino acids. Germline CDR1 reads MGHDK; CDR2 reads SYGVNS. The table came from immunoSEQ multiplex PCR; TCRdb's copy has only in-frame clones and leaves some out. Of 80,000 to 100,000 clones in the sample, approximately 87% were seen once. The sample was CD4+ or CD8+ T cells sorted from blood, taken in a trial of the OX40 agonist ivuxolimab. The TCR comes from an adult with an advanced solid tumor such as melanoma, head and neck, liver or kidney cancer. V and J are TRBV25-1 and TRBJ2-7, with D tentatively TRBD1 (6 bases). The CDR3 coding sequence is TGTGCCAGCAGTGATTCAACAGGGTTTTCCTACGAGCAGTACTTC. This encodes CASSDSTGFSYEQYF.